The T cell receptor (beta chain) described here comes from a study of T cell responses to AZD1222 COVID-19 vaccine (TCRdb year 2021). Regarding the research as a whole: AZD1222 recipients whose second dose came at about 4 weeks and those whose second dose came at about 12 weeks were combined into one group, since spike-specific TCR depth and breadth did not differ between the two schedules. Trial participants were enrolled by age into subgroups of 18-55, 56-69 and 70-plus years, and roughly 150, 30 and 60 TCR-sequenced participants, respectively, were included in these subgroups. A total of 240 or so trial participants underwent TCR sequencing, of whom nearly 210 had received two doses of AZD1222 and some 25 had received two doses of the MenACWY control vaccine. The research as a whole found: CD4 TCRs associated with the vaccine covered the entire spike protein, and the dominant responses were in regions 160-218 and 743-854. Participants were mostly white British and included more females than males, and it was suggested by the authors that clonal diversity may have been underestimated. After two AZD1222 doses, spike-specific TCR breadth and depth were significantly higher than at day 0 and than in MenACWY recipients. The 56-69-year group was small, and its depth increase did not reach significance, likely because of low power. Conclusions about previously exposed vaccinees were limited because only six AZD1222 recipients were SARS-CoV-2 seropositive at baseline. Reportedly, almost half of the unique spike-specific TCRs recognized epitopes lying outside the regions that are mutated in the B.1.351 and B.1.1.7 variants. Because no day 14 peak-response samples were available, the repertoires could be characterized only after the peak T cell response.

In the case of this clone: Its antigen has not been determined. The sample holds no much larger clone one base away, and base qualities are not on file.

The CDR3 regions of human TCRbeta chains were subjected to immunosequencing. The original pipeline was this. TCRs in the repertoires were matched against a reference library of SARS-CoV-2-specific TCRs that had been generated with the MIRA antigen-specificity platform. Breadth meant the fraction of unique TCRs that were SARS-CoV-2-associated, whereas depth meant the fraction of total T cells that were SARS-CoV-2-associated. Each spike-specific TCR was assigned to its reactive spike region and to a CD4 or CD8 class using the MIRA data. Log10-transformed breadth and depth values were compared by one-way ANOVA with Sidak's multiple comparisons tests. Held by TCRdb, this immuneACCESS table contains in-frame sequences only and omits some clones. Under half of the omission traces to an unresolved V gene where checked; the cause of the rest is unknown. The V and J calls and clone size were taken over from that table, and D and trimming were inferred from the DNA. The table for this sample lists 200,000 or so clones; approximately 90% of them were counted only once. 0.99% of the sample is taken by the ten largest.

The V and J ends are trimmed by 1 base and 7 bases, leaving 17 bases between them. The CDR3 holds 15 amino acids from the cysteine to the phenylalanine. The CDR3 DNA has 45 bases and is translated from base 1. From a lookup of the germline V gene, CDR1 and CDR2 are SGHVS and FQNEAQ. The time point label for this specimen denotes: baseline before first vaccination. Vaccinee samples were obtained from the UK trials COV001 and COV002, which included a single-blind randomized controlled phase 2/3 trial of AZD1222 (ChAdOx1 nCoV-19) in healthy adults. Trial participant PBMC samples were collected at day 0 and day 28 after the second dose for TCRbeta chain sequencing.

The sample in question was peripheral blood, obtained on day 0 of AZD1222 vaccination. This chain joins TRBV7-8 to TRBJ2-7; a tentative D call is TRBD2 (6 bases match). This sequence was found in an adult in good health. The DNA sequence is given as TGTGCCAGCAGCTTAGAAGGCGGGAATCCTTGGGAGCAGTACTTC. Its protein reads: CASSLEGGNPWEQYF. The reference TRBV7-8 and TRBJ2-7 proteins fill in what lies around the CDR3, so the full variable domain reads GAGVSQSPRYKVAKRGQDVALRCDPISGHVSLFWYQQALGQGPEFLTYFQNEAQLDKSGLPSDRFFAERPEGSVSTLKIQRTQQEDSAVYLCASSLEGGNPWEQYFGPGTRLTVT.